The 10 T cell receptor beta chains reported below all come from one sample, sequenced in a study of glioma-infiltrating T cells after dendritic cell vaccination. Using immunoSEQ multiplex PCR, the repertoire was profiled, and TCRdb retains in-frame clones only, with some absent. The sample shows 90,000 or so clones, more than 75% of them seen only once. The sample consisted of blood, taken before dendritic cell vaccination. The receptors shown here come from a human donor with glioblastoma.

For the CDR3, the DNA is TGCAGCGTTGGTCTCTATGAGCAGTTCTTC. It translates to CSVGLYEQFF. The chain couples TRBV29-1 to TRBJ2-1, with D unresolved. V lost 4 bases and J lost 8, with 6 bases in between. The CDR3 extends over 10 amino acids. The germline V gene has CDR1 SQVTM and CDR2 ANQGSEA.

The chain combines TRBV7-8 with TRBJ2-2, with 7 nucleotides matching TRBD2. CDR3 length: 14 amino acids. The germline V gene has CDR1 SGHVS and CDR2 FQNEAQ. V was pared by 1 base and J by 7 bases, with 3 bases of the junction left unmatched. The CDR3 sequence is CASSLVGGDGELFF. The CDR3 coding sequence is TGTGCCAGCAGCTTAGTGGGGGGGGACGGGGAGCTGTTTTTT.

V gene TRBV5-1 combines with J gene TRBJ2-3, with 16 bases aligning to TRBD2. The V gene's germline CDR1 is SGHRS and CDR2 YFSETQ. The CDR3 is 18 residues long. Trimming cost V 0 bases and J 0 bases; bases outside gene matches: 1. The CDR3 protein is CASSLGGLAGGSTDTQYF. In DNA form, the CDR3 reads TGCGCCAGCAGCTTGGGGGGACTAGCGGGGGGGAGCACAGATACGCAGTATTTT.

The chain uses TRBV5-1 and TRBJ1-2; D is undetermined. V lost 2 bases and J 4 bases, leaving 18 bases between the germline ends. This CDR3 contains 16 residues. Looked up from germline, CDR1 is SGHRS and CDR2 is YFSETQ. CDR3 region: CASSFSPREGSYGYTF. Written as DNA, the CDR3 is TGCGCCAGCAGCTTCAGTCCGAGGGAAGGAAGCTATGGCTACACCTTC.

V gene TRBV7-9 combines with J gene TRBJ2-5; 9 positions agree with TRBD1. The CDR3 spans 15 residues. Germline-derived CDR1 and CDR2 are SEHNR and FQNEAQ (reference sequence). V shed 4 bases, J shed 2 bases, and the junction held 5 bases outside the gene matches. The CDR3 protein is CASSWDRVIQETQYF. The CDR3 DNA reads TGTGCCAGCAGCTGGGACAGGGTGATACAAGAGACCCAGTACTTC.

The gene calls are TRBV5-1 and TRBJ1-1; 9 bases align to TRBD1. The CDR3 has 15 amino acids. The germline CDR1 and CDR2 sequences are SGHRS and YFSETQ. With V trimmed by 1 base and J by 3 bases, 4 bases remained unmatched. Here the CDR3 reads CASSLIGQGYTEAFF. The CDR3 region has the DNA TGCGCCAGCAGCTTGATTGGACAGGGGTACACTGAAGCTTTCTTT.

The chain has TRBV6-1 and TRBJ2-7; 13 bases line up with TRBD2. The V gene end was trimmed by 3 bases and the J gene end by 10 bases; junction bases not matched to a gene: 3. Per the germline V gene, CDR1 is MNHNS and CDR2 is SASEGT. CDR3 length equals 13 residues. CDR3 loop: CASSDMGLAGQYF. CDR3 sequence (DNA): TGTGCCAGCAGTGACATGGGACTAGCGGGACAGTACTTC.

J is TRBJ1-2 and V is TRBV6-5; TRBD1 matches 8 bases. J gave up 2 bases and V 6 bases, and 8 bases lay outside the gene matches. Germline CDR1 reads MNHEY; CDR2 reads SVGAGI. CDR3 length equals 15 residues. The CDR3 nucleotides are TGTGCCAGCAGCGCCGGGGGACAGGCGAACTATGGCTACACCTTC. It codes for CASSAGGQANYGYTF.

V and J are TRBV18 and TRBJ2-7, with 7 nucleotides matching TRBD1. This CDR3 region has 13 residues. Germline lookup yields CDR1 KGHSH and CDR2 LQKENI. With 6 bases clipped from V and 2 bases from J, the junction kept 4 bases outside the gene matches. In nucleotides, the CDR3 is TGTGCCAGCTCTCAGGGGGAAGCCTACGAGCAGTACTTC. Amino acid sequence: CASSQGEAYEQYF.

The rearrangement links TRBV5-1 to TRBJ1-2; 11 bases are shared with TRBD1. V was clipped by 7 bases and J by 6 bases; unmatched bases: 5. CDR1 SGHRS and CDR2 YFSETQ come from the germline V gene. The CDR3 is 13 amino acids. CDR3 DNA sequence: TGCGCCAGCGGGACAGGGGGTAGCAATGGCTACACCTTC. Translating it yields CASGTGGSNGYTF.